Following are 18 T cell receptor beta chains from one sample sequenced in a study of blood T cell repertoires in COVID-19 (TCRdb year 2020). Preparation of the library involved the immunoSEQ multiplex PCR assay. TCRdb obtained this table from immuneACCESS and retained in-frame rearrangements with V and J assigned. These tables miss some clones; where compared with another copy, unresolved V genes account for less than half of the shortfall, and the remainder is unexplained. Counted in this sample were a few hundred thousand clones; 75% to 90% of them appeared once. The ten largest clones represent 3.5% to 4% of the sample. The sample taken for sequencing was peripheral blood. The receptors come from a woman younger than 35 with acute or convalescent COVID-19.

This sequence joins TRBV4-2 and TRBJ1-3, with TRBD1 matching over 7 bases. The germline V gene has CDR1 LGHNA and CDR2 YNFKEQ. The V and J ends lost 1 base and 2 bases, in that order; junction bases with no gene match: 8. The CDR3 has 17 residues. The CDR3 region is CASSQVRWDRAGNTIYF. CDR3 coding DNA: TGTGCCAGCAGCCAAGTTCGGTGGGACAGAGCTGGAAACACCATATATTTT.

V gene TRBV9 combines with J gene TRBJ1-3; D is perhaps TRBD1 (5 bases). The ends were cut back, 0 bases at V and 9 bases at J, with 13 bases in the middle. This CDR3 contains 14 residues. Germline lookup yields CDR1 SGDLS and CDR2 YYNGEE. CDR3 sequence: CASSVATSGGTIYF. The DNA of the CDR3 is TGTGCCAGCAGCGTAGCTACGTCGGGGGGCACCATATATTTT.

This rearrangement joins TRBV7-3 to TRBJ2-7; 7 positions match TRBD2. Germline assignment: CDR1 SGHTA and CDR2 FQGTGA. The V and J ends lost 2 bases and 6 bases, in that order; junction bases with no gene match: 7. This CDR3 is built from 14 residues. CDR3 nucleotides: TGTGCCAGCAGCTTAGCGGGAGATTTTTCCGAGCAGTACTTC. Translating it yields CASSLAGDFSEQYF.

This clone was recorded only once. V usage is TRBV5-1 and J usage is TRBJ1-3, with a weak D call TRBD1 (6 bases). The CDR3 contains 13 residues. The V and J ends lost 4 bases and 4 bases respectively, with 9 bases between them. In germline, CDR1 is SGHRS, CDR2 YFSETQ. CDR3 sequence: CASSPDRGNTIYF. For the CDR3, the DNA is TGCGCCAGCAGCCCGGACAGAGGAAACACCATATATTTT.

The CDR3 loop is CASSYGGQGKQYF. Written as DNA, the CDR3 is TGTGCCAGCAGTTACGGGGGACAGGGGAAACAGTACTTC. This chain links TRBV6-5 with TRBJ2-7; TRBD1 agrees at 10 bases. The CDR3 has 13 amino acids. CDR1 MNHEY and CDR2 SVGAGI come from the germline V gene. With V trimmed by 2 bases and J by 10 bases, 5 bases remained unmatched.

The CDR3 sequence: CATSDVPGQGRNEQFF. The CDR3 region has the DNA TGTGCCACCAGTGATGTTCCAGGACAGGGGCGAAATGAGCAGTTCTTC. The chain uses TRBV24-1 and TRBJ2-1; 9 bases align to TRBD1. CDR3 length equals 16 residues. The germline V gene has CDR1 KGHDR and CDR2 SFDVKD. The J segment lost 7 bases and the V segment lost 3 bases, leaving 9 bases of the junction unmatched.

J is TRBJ2-1 and V is TRBV24-1, with 14 nucleotides matching TRBD2. The CDR3 spans 17 residues. Germline V CDR1 and CDR2: KGHDR, SFDVKD. J lost 5 bases, V lost 1 base, and 3 bases had no gene match. The CDR3 loop reads CATSDFGTSGGNNEQFF. The CDR3 bases are TGTGCCACCAGTGATTTCGGGACTAGCGGGGGAAACAATGAGCAGTTCTTC.

The chain recombines TRBV7-3 with TRBJ2-1, with 7 positions matching TRBD1. CDR3 size: 13 residues. Germline-derived CDR1 and CDR2 are SGHTA and FQGTGA. V was clipped by 5 bases and J by 4 bases; unmatched bases: 2. The CDR3 DNA is TGTGCCAGCAGCCAGGGACAGTACAATGAGCAGTTCTTC. It translates to CASSQGQYNEQFF.

The genes are TRBV30 and TRBJ2-7; 7 bases are a match to TRBD1. This CDR3 region has 16 residues. V was clipped by 5 bases and J by 5 bases; unmatched bases: 18. Germline V CDR1 and CDR2: GTSNPN, SVGIG (reference sequence). CDR3 in amino acids: CAWSDRRQGDIDEQYF. CDR3 DNA sequence: TGTGCCTGGTCTGACCGACGACAGGGTGATATCGACGAGCAGTACTTC. Full variable domain (rest looked up from reference TRBV30 and TRBJ2-7): SQTIHQWPATLVQPVGSPLSLECTVEGTSNPNLYWYRQAAGRGLQLLFYSVGIGQISSEVPQNLSASRPQDRQFILSSKKLLLSDSGFYLCAWSDRRQGDIDEQYFGPGTRLTVT.

V is TRBV6-1 and J is TRBJ2-7, with a tentative D call TRBD1 (5 bases). This CDR3 contains 14 residues. V shed 1 base and J shed 2 bases, with 9 bases lying between them. In germline, CDR1 is MNHNS, CDR2 SASEGT. CDR3 nucleotides: TGTGCCAGCAGTGAAGTTAGGGGTCCCTACGAGCAGTACTTC. This translates into CASSEVRGPYEQYF.

The rearrangement uses TRBV4-1 and TRBJ1-2, with a tentative D call TRBD1 (5 bases). V was cut by 4 bases and J by 3 bases, with 15 bases left in between. The CDR3 runs to 15 residues. Germline loops: CDR1 MGHRA, CDR2 YSYEKL. The CDR3 protein is CASSLPPRADYGYTF. The CDR3 DNA reads TGCGCCAGCAGCCTTCCCCCCAGGGCAGACTATGGCTACACCTTC.

This clone was observed once. The chain recombines TRBV4-1 with TRBJ1-4; TRBD1 aligns across 9 bases. V gave up 1 base and J gave up 7 bases; unmatched junction bases: 4. Germline V gene data show CDR1 as MGHRA and CDR2 as YSYEKL. This CDR3 spans 15 amino acids. The CDR3 is CASSQGDRVGEKLFF. The DNA for the CDR3 is TGCGCCAGCAGCCAAGGGGACAGGGTGGGTGAAAAACTGTTTTTT.

The J gene is TRBJ1-1, the V gene TRBV2; the match to TRBD1 covers 9 bases. CDR1 is SNHLY and CDR2 is FYNNEI in the germline V gene. V lost 8 bases, J lost 5 bases, and 6 bases stayed unmatched. The CDR3 length is 13 residues. The CDR3 nucleotides read TGTGCCAGCCGAGACAGGGGGGCAACTGAAGCTTTCTTT. This codes for CASRDRGATEAFF.

The gene calls are TRBV7-9 and TRBJ2-7; TRBD1 is a possible D gene (6 bases). This CDR3 is built from 15 residues. The germline V and J ends were trimmed by 3 bases and 2 bases, with 14 bases remaining between them. Germline V gene sequence: CDR1 SEHNR, CDR2 FQNEAQ (reference sequence). The CDR3 nucleotides are TGTGCCAGCAGCTTGGGTTACAGGGAGCCCTACGAGCAGTACTTC. It specifies CASSLGYREPYEQYF.

The chain carries TRBV29-1 and TRBJ1-1, with D unresolved. Deletions cut 0 bases from V and 1 base from J, with 9 bases between. Germline V lookup: CDR1 SQVTM, CDR2 ANQGSEA. The length of the CDR3 is 14 residues. The CDR3 sequence: CSVEEWAGNTEAFF. CDR3 nucleotides: TGCAGCGTTGAAGAGTGGGCGGGGAACACTGAAGCTTTCTTT.

This chain uses TRBV6-5 with TRBJ1-6; D remains unclear. The V gene's germline CDR1 is MNHEY and CDR2 SVGAGI. This CDR3 has 14 residues. Deletions cut 0 bases from V and 5 bases from J, with 5 bases between. The CDR3: CASSYSRDNSPLHF. CDR3 coding DNA: TGTGCCAGCAGTTACTCGCGGGATAATTCACCCCTCCACTTT.

The J gene is TRBJ2-7, the V gene TRBV11-2; 8 positions match TRBD2. CDR1 and CDR2 (germline): SGHAT, FQNNGV. The CDR3 runs 15 residues. After removal of 0 bases from V and 4 bases from J, the junction contained 5 bases not matched to a gene. The CDR3 reads CASSLDRLARYEQYF. The CDR3, as DNA: TGTGCCAGCAGCTTAGATAGACTAGCGCGATACGAGCAGTACTTC.

The V gene is TRBV9, the J gene TRBJ1-1, with D possibly being TRBD1 (5 bases). Trimming pared 3 bases from V and 2 bases from J, leaving 14 bases between. The CDR3 has 15 residues. Germline V gives CDR1 SGDLS, CDR2 YYNGEE. Here the CDR3 reads CASSGGGAGNTEAFF. Written as DNA, the CDR3 is TGTGCCAGCAGCGGCGGCGGGGCAGGAAACACTGAAGCTTTCTTT.